A selection of T cell receptor beta chains follows, all from one sample in a study of cytomegalovirus exposure and HLA in healthy donors. Clones were read by immunoSEQ multiplex PCR, and TCRdb kept only the in-frame ones, dropping some. The data contain about 140,000 clones, 65% to 80% of them singletons. Sequencing input: PBMCs. The receptors stem from a male donor in good health and CMV-seropositive. CDR3s include the opening cysteine and the closing phenylalanine or tryptophan. A D gene is named only where the DNA matches it firmly. Not every row has a clone size; where given, it reads once, few, many or a size class.

d_gene	abundance	j_gene	v_gene	CDR3nt	CDR3aa
TRBD1	NA	TRBJ1-1	TRBV7-9	TGTGCCAGCAGGTCAGGGGGCTTCACTGAAGCTTTCTTT	CASRSGGFTEAFF
NA	NA	TRBJ1-4	TRBV2	TGTGCCAGCAGTGAACAGGGCTCTAATGAAAAACTGTTTTTT	CASSEQGSNEKLFF
NA	NA	TRBJ1-5	TRBV27	TGTGCCAGCAGTTCCAGGGTACTCCACCCCCAGCATTTT	CASSSRVLHPQHF
TRBD2	NA	TRBJ2-5	TRBV9	TGTGCCAGCAGCACAGGCGGACTAGCGGGGCAAGAGACCCAGTACTTC	CASSTGGLAGQETQYF
NA	NA	TRBJ1-3	TRBV7-3	TGTGCCAGCAGCCTGGGGGGTGGAAACACCATATATTTT	CASSLGGGNTIYF
NA	NA	TRBJ2-1	TRBV7-3	TGTGCCAGCAGCCTACAGGCACAGGGCGTGAGTGAGCAGTTCTTC	CASSLQAQGVSEQFF
NA	NA	TRBJ2-5	TRBV7-2	TGTGCCATTAGTTTCCAAGAGACCCAGTACTTC	CAISFQETQYF
NA	NA	TRBJ1-5	TRBV11-2	TGTGCCAGCAGCTTAGACAGTGGGCCGTATTTCCCCCAGCATTTT	CASSLDSGPYFPQHF
NA	NA	TRBJ2-3	TRBV6-1	TGTGCCAGCAGTGGTTTACAGGGAACAGATACGCAGTATTTT	CASSGLQGTDTQYF
NA	NA	TRBJ2-1	TRBV6-5	TGTGCCAGCAGTTCTAGCGCCAGGGAGTTCTTC	CASSSSAREFF
NA	NA	TRBJ2-3	TRBV7-3	TGTGCCAGCAGCTCCTTTGCGGGCGATACGCAGTATTTT	CASSSFAGDTQYF
TRBD2	NA	TRBJ2-7	TRBV7-9	TGTGCCAGCAGCTTAGAACTAGCGGGAGGCCACGAGCAGTACTTC	CASSLELAGGHEQYF
NA	once	TRBJ2-7	TRBV30	TGTGCCTGGAGTGTGACTACCTACGAGCAGTACTTC	CAWSVTTYEQYF
NA	NA	TRBJ1-3	TRBV28	TGTGCCAGCAGTTTTTCCGCGGCAGCCTTCTCTGGAAACACCATATATTTT	CASSFSAAAFSGNTIYF
TRBD2	NA	TRBJ2-1	TRBV5-4	TGTGCCAGCAGCTCGAATGCCCTGGGAGGGATCCATGAGCAGTTCTTC	CASSSNALGGIHEQFF
NA	NA	TRBJ1-2	TRBV27	TGTGCCAGCAGTTTTTCCAGGAACTCCTATGGCTACACCTTC	CASSFSRNSYGYTF
TRBD1	NA	TRBJ1-2	TRBV29-1	TGCAGCGTAAAGGACAGGGGCTATGGCTACACCTTC	CSVKDRGYGYTF
NA	NA	TRBJ1-2	TRBV29-1	TGCAGCGCTCAAGGACAGATAAACTATGGCTACACCTTC	CSAQGQINYGYTF
TRBD1	NA	TRBJ2-7	TRBV7-9	TGTGCCAGCAGCTTTCGGACAGGGAACTACGAGCAGTACTTC	CASSFRTGNYEQYF
NA	once	TRBJ1-6	TRBV5-4	TGTGCCAGCAGCCAGGAGGCGCACCTACCCCTCCACTTT	CASSQEAHLPLHF
NA	NA	TRBJ2-7	TRBV5-8	TGTGCCAGCAGCTTGGGGAAGTGGGGAAGAGGGTACGAGCAGTACTTC	CASSLGKWGRGYEQYF